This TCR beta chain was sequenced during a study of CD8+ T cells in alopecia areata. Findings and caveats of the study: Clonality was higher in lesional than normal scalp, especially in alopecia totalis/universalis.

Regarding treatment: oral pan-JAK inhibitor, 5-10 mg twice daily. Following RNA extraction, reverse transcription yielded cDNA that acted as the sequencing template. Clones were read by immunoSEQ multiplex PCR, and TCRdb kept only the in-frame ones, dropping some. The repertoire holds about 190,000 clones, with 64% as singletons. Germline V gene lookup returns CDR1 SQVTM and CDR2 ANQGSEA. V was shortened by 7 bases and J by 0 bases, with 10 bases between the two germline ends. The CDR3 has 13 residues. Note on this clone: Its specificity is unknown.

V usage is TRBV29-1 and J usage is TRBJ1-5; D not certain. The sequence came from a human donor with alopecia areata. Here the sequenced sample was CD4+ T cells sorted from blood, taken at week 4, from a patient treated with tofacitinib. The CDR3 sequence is CSAGFGSNQPQHF. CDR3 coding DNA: TGCAGCGCTGGTTTCGGTAGCAATCAGCCCCAGCATTTT.